This T cell receptor (beta chain) was documented in a study of blood T cell repertoires in COVID-19 (dated by TCRdb to 2018 to 2021). Background for the entire study: Collaborator samples came from the United States, Italy and Spain and covered acute and convalescent phases of COVID-19. The material from the prospective study consisted of cDNA or gDNA derived from T cells, B-cell-depleted T cells, or PBMCs. Deeply sampled blood TCRbeta repertoires from subjects exposed to, actively infected with, or recovered from COVID-19 were included in the dataset. A freely available public database, intended as a resource for researchers studying the immune response to SARS-CoV-2, is where the repertoires were released. Samples came from the ongoing ImmuneRACE study (first 160 participants) plus 1,254 subjects from 6 global collaborators. The sample metadata nearly always contained a de-identified subject ID, COVID-19 status, age in years and sex. HLA class I and class II types, where available, came from metadata supplied by the sample provider rather than from assay-based typing.

Whole blood was collected in K2EDTA tubes by collaborating institutions according to the institutions' own protocols. For TCRbeta analysis, collaborators shipped samples in one of three forms: frozen whole blood, isolated PBMCs, or DNA extracted from either of those sample types. The V end loses 3 bases and the J end loses 5 bases, and a stretch of 16 bases separates them. From the germline V gene (reference sequence), CDR1 is MNHEY and CDR2 is SMNVEV. The CDR3 has 15 amino acids, counting the end cysteine and phenylalanine. The retained sequence is limited to the CDR3, 45 bases, with the frame set at the first base. The immunoSEQ Assay, a bias-controlled multiplex PCR, was used to amplify TCRbeta CDR3 regions from genomic DNA. In the original analysis: The number of nucleated cells in each sample was estimated from the amplification of reference gene primers within the assay. To quantify the absolute abundance of each unique TCRbeta CDR3 rearrangement, sequence reads were collapsed and filtered. For each sample, productive Simpson clonality was calculated as the square root of Simpson's diversity index across productive rearrangements. Here the immuneACCESS table is served through TCRdb, limited to in-frame sequences with V and J called. Missing clones are a known gap in these copies; in checked studies unresolved V genes cover under half, and the rest lacks a known reason. The V and J calls and clone size come from that table; D and trimming were worked out from the DNA. The sample records about 190,000 clones, approximately 79% of which are singletons. The ten largest clones capture around 15% of the sample.

On this clone itself: It lacks a known antigen. The record has no base qualities; no much larger clone is one base away.

Overall study outcomes, separate from this receptor: The amount of clinical and demographic metadata varied by source and participant and was provided uncurated.

Here the chain combines TRBV27 and TRBJ1-1; tentative D gene TRBD1, with 5 bases matching. What was sequenced was peripheral blood. The sequence was obtained from a man aged 25-40 years with active or convalescent COVID-19. DNA sequence: TGTGCCAGCAGTTTCGAAGCAGGGCTGGTTACTGAAGCTTTCTTT. This codes for CASSFEAGLVTEAFF.